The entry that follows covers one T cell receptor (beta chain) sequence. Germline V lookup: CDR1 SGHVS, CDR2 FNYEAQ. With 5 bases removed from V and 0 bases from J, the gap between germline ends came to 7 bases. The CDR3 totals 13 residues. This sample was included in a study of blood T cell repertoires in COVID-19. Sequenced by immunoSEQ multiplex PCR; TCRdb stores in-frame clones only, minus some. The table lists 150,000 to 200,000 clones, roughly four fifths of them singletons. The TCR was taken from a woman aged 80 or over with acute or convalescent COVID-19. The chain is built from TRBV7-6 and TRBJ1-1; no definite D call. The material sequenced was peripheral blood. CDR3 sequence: CASSLQVNTEAFF. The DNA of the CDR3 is TGTGCCAGCAGCCTTCAGGTGAACACTGAAGCTTTCTTT. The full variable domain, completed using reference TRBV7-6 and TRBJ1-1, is GAGVSQSPRYKVTKRGQDVALRCDPISGHVSLYWYRQALGQGPEFLTYFNYEAQQDKSGLPNDRFSAERPEGSISTLTIQRTEQRDSAMYRCASSLQVNTEAFFGQGTRLTVV.